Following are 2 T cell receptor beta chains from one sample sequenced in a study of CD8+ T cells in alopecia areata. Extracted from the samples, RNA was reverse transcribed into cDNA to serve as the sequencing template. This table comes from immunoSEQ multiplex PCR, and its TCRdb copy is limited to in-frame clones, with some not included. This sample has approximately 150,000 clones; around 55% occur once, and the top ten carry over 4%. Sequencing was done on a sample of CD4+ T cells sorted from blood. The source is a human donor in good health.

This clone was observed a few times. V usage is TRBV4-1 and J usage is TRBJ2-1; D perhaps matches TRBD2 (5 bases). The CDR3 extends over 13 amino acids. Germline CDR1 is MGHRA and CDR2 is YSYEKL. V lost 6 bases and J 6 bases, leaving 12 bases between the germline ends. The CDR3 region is CASSRLGSNEQFF. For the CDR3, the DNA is TGCGCCAGCAGTAGGCTTGGGAGCAATGAGCAGTTCTTC.

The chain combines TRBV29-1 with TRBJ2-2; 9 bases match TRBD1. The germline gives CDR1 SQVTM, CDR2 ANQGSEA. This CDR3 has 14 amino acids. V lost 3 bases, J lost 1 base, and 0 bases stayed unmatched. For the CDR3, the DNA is TGCAGCGTTGAGGGACAGGGGAACACCGGGGAGCTGTTTTTT. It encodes CSVEGQGNTGELFF.